One sample yielded the 31 T cell receptor beta chains listed below, sequenced in a study of T cell changes during pregnancy in multiple sclerosis. The assay was immunoSEQ multiplex PCR, and TCRdb's table has in-frame clones only and misses some. The table includes over 65,000 clones, approximately 94% detected once. The specimen comprised peripheral blood, sampled in the third trimester of pregnancy. These receptors were taken from a female donor with multiple sclerosis, enrolled in a pregnancy study.

V and J are TRBV9 and TRBJ1-2, with D possibly matching TRBD1 (5 bases). This CDR3 is built from 18 residues. Trimming cost V 0 bases and J 7 bases, with 25 bases left between them. Germline V gives CDR1 SGDLS, CDR2 YYNGEE. For the CDR3, the DNA is TGTGCCAGCAGCGTAGAAATTAGGCAGGGCAGTAGAACGTCTGGCTACACCTTC. Translated: CASSVEIRQGSRTSGYTF.

V and J are TRBV5-6 and TRBJ2-7; the D gene is possibly TRBD1 (6 bases). CDR1 and CDR2 from the germline V gene are SGHDT and YYEEEE. V shed 5 bases and J shed 7 bases, with 16 bases lying between them. This CDR3 is built from 13 residues. The CDR3 sequence: CASRPRGVREQYF. The CDR3 nucleotides read TGTGCCAGCAGACCCAGGGGCGTTAGGGAGCAGTACTTC.

The chain recombines TRBV14 with TRBJ1-2; D gene unclear. V lost 2 bases and J 3 bases, leaving 10 bases between the germline ends. The CDR3 is 14 amino acids. Per germline, CDR1 SGHDN and CDR2 FVKESK. The chain's CDR3 is CASSQNSWDYGYTF. CDR3 DNA: TGTGCCAGCAGCCAAAACAGCTGGGACTATGGCTACACCTTC.

The CDR3 nucleotides read TGTGCCAGCAGTCGTAGCGGGGGCCTTCAAGAGACCCAGTACTTC. Translated: CASSRSGGLQETQYF. This rearrangement joins TRBV9 to TRBJ2-5; 9 bases are shared with TRBD2. With 5 bases clipped from V and 2 bases from J, the junction kept 7 bases outside the gene matches. Germline V gene data show CDR1 as SGDLS and CDR2 as YYNGEE. The CDR3 loop spans 15 amino acids.

J is TRBJ1-5 and V is TRBV7-3, with 7 bases matching TRBD1. Germline trimming cut 5 bases from V and 0 bases from J; bases unmatched to any gene: 1. This CDR3 comprises 14 residues. CDR1 is SGHTA and CDR2 is FQGTGA in the germline V gene. This CDR3 is CASSPGGSNQPQHF. Written as DNA, the CDR3 is TGTGCCAGCAGCCCAGGGGGTAGCAATCAGCCCCAGCATTTT.

V gene TRBV30 combines with J gene TRBJ2-6; TRBD1 matches 8 bases. In germline, CDR1 is GTSNPN, CDR2 SVGIG (reference sequence). Losses at the gene ends were 7 bases for V and 0 bases for J; bases not matched to a gene: 11. The CDR3 has 17 amino acids. This CDR3 is CASPDRESYSGANVLTF. CDR3 DNA: TGTGCCTCACCGGACAGGGAGTCCTACTCTGGGGCCAACGTCCTGACTTTC.

This chain links TRBV2 with TRBJ1-2, with a weak D call TRBD1 (5 bases). Trimming removed 2 bases at V and 4 bases at J, with 5 bases between. From germline, CDR1 is SNHLY and CDR2 FYNNEI. There are 12 residues in the CDR3. CDR3 nucleotide sequence: TGTGCCAGCAGTGAACAGGGCTATGGCTACACCTTC. This sequence encodes CASSEQGYGYTF.

This chain joins TRBV27 and TRBJ2-3; D is unclear. V lost 3 bases and J lost 0, with 10 bases in between. The germline gives CDR1 MNHEY, CDR2 SMNVEV (reference sequence). This CDR3 has 15 amino acids. Here the CDR3 reads CASSFGFTSTDTQYF. Here the CDR3 DNA reads TGTGCCAGCAGTTTCGGTTTCACTAGCACAGATACGCAGTATTTT.

This chain connects TRBV30 to TRBJ2-7, with D possibly being TRBD2 (5 bases). The length of the CDR3 is 16 residues. The V end was cut by 4 bases, the J end by 0 bases, with 19 bases between. The germline CDR1 and CDR2 sequences are GTSNPN and SVGIG (reference sequence). The CDR3 DNA is TGTGCCTGGATCCGACCTCTCCGGGGAGACTCCTACGAGCAGTACTTC. This codes for CAWIRPLRGDSYEQYF.

The chain carries TRBV9 and TRBJ2-2; TRBD2 matches at 10 bases. Germline V gene lookup returns CDR1 SGDLS and CDR2 YYNGEE. The CDR3 covers 18 residues. V trimming: 0 bases; J trimming: 2 bases; junction bases outside the gene matches: 7. As DNA, the CDR3 is TGTGCCAGCAGCGTAGCTTTCGCTAGCGGGGGTAACACCGGGGAGCTGTTTTTT. Amino acid sequence: CASSVAFASGGNTGELFF.

V gene TRBV5-1 combines with J gene TRBJ1-2, with TRBD1 matching 10 bases. V lost 2 bases, J lost 4 bases, and 5 bases stayed unmatched. The CDR3 runs to 15 residues. Germline CDR1 is SGHRS and CDR2 is YFSETQ. This CDR3 reads CASSFPGTGAYGYTF. The CDR3 nucleotides read TGCGCCAGCAGCTTTCCCGGGACAGGGGCCTATGGCTACACCTTC.

This clone appeared a few times. The V and J genes are TRBV11-2 and TRBJ1-4; D is uncertain. This CDR3 spans 17 amino acids. Germline V gene data show CDR1 as SGHAT and CDR2 as FQNNGV. Trimming stripped 0 bases from V and 2 bases from J, with 13 bases between. The CDR3 region is CASSLDLGRGTNEKLFF. As DNA, the CDR3 is TGTGCCAGCAGCTTAGATCTTGGTCGGGGTACTAATGAAAAACTGTTTTTT.

The chain has TRBV19 and TRBJ1-4; D might be TRBD1 (6 bases). The CDR3 runs to 11 residues. CDR1 is LNHDA, CDR2 SQIVND, per germline (reference sequence). The CDR3 bases are TGTGCGACACAGGGTTACGAAAAACTGTTTTTT. It codes for CATQGYEKLFF.

The rearrangement links TRBV30 to TRBJ2-2; 10 bases are a match to TRBD1. V gave up 3 bases and J gave up 5 bases; unmatched junction bases: 9. The CDR3 consists of 16 residues. The germline CDR1 and CDR2 sequences are GTSNPN and SVGIG (reference sequence). CDR3 in DNA: TGTGCCTGGAGCTTACTTCCGGGACAGGGGACCGGGGAGCTGTTTTTT. Protein sequence: CAWSLLPGQGTGELFF.

The rearrangement uses TRBV30 and TRBJ2-1, with 16 positions matching TRBD2. This CDR3 has 16 amino acids. CDR1 and CDR2 from the germline V gene are GTSNPN and SVGIG (reference sequence). V was clipped by 4 bases and J by 7 bases; unmatched bases: 7. CDR3 DNA sequence: TGTGCCTGGAACCCCGGGACTAGCGGGGGGGTGAATGAGCAGTTCTTC. Translating it yields CAWNPGTSGGVNEQFF.

The rearrangement uses TRBV7-9 and TRBJ1-1; 7 positions match TRBD1. This CDR3 has 15 residues. The germline CDR1 and CDR2 sequences are SEHNR and FQNEAQ (reference sequence). V lost 3 bases, J lost 3 bases, and 7 bases stayed unmatched. CDR3 sequence reads: CASSFPRDRYTEAFF. CDR3 nucleotides: TGTGCCAGCAGCTTTCCCAGGGACAGATACACTGAAGCTTTCTTT.

This chain links TRBV6-5 with TRBJ1-1; TRBD1 matches at 10 bases. The CDR3 loop spans 14 amino acids. Looked up from germline, CDR1 is MNHEY and CDR2 is SVGAGI. V trimming: 6 bases; J trimming: 4 bases; junction bases outside the gene matches: 5. The CDR3 DNA follows: TGTGCCAGCAGCCAGGGACAGGGGAGCACTGAAGCTTTCTTT. Translation: CASSQGQGSTEAFF.

The chain carries TRBV23-1 and TRBJ1-1; the D gene is possibly TRBD1 (5 bases). TRBV23-1 has ORF status, its function being uncertain. Trimming took 7 bases from V and 1 from J, leaving 31 bases between them. The CDR3 runs to 20 residues. The CDR3 reads CASTLTRPRETLTSNTEAFF. The CDR3 coding sequence is TGCGCCAGCACTTTGACACGTCCCAGGGAAACCCTAACCTCGAACACTGAAGCTTTCTTT.

The chain recombines TRBV12-5 with TRBJ2-3; D uncertain. Per germline, CDR1 LGHNT and CDR2 FRNRAP. The CDR3 is 12 residues long. Trimming shortened V by 6 bases and J by 0 bases, and 4 bases separated the two germline ends. CDR3 loop: CASGASTDTQYF. The DNA for the CDR3 is TGTGCTAGTGGAGCTAGCACAGATACGCAGTATTTT.

The chain couples TRBV27 to TRBJ1-1, with D possibly matching TRBD1 (5 bases). The length of the CDR3 is 15 residues. Germline V CDR1 and CDR2: MNHEY, SMNVEV (reference sequence). V was trimmed by 2 bases and J by 3 bases, leaving 13 bases between them. This CDR3 is CASSLLGGVDTEAFF. CDR3 DNA sequence: TGTGCCAGCAGTTTACTGGGAGGGGTTGACACTGAAGCTTTCTTT.

The chain recombines TRBV7-2 with TRBJ1-1; D is unclear. The CDR3 totals 15 residues. V shed 0 bases and J shed 0 bases, with 8 bases lying between them. The V gene's germline CDR1 is SGHTA and CDR2 FQGNSA. CDR3 in amino acids: CASSLAAQLNTEAFF. In DNA form, the CDR3 reads TGTGCCAGCAGCTTAGCGGCACAGTTGAACACTGAAGCTTTCTTT.

The V call is TRBV6-6, the J call TRBJ2-5; tentatively, D is TRBD2 (6 bases). CDR1 is MNHNY, CDR2 SVGAGI, per germline (reference sequence). V lost 7 bases, J lost 2 bases, and 17 bases lay in between. This CDR3 is built from 15 residues. The DNA for the CDR3 is TGTGCCAGCACTTCTACCGGGGGACGGCAAGAGACCCAGTACTTC. Translation gives CASTSTGGRQETQYF.

The CDR3 bases are TGTGCCAGTAGTGCCCTGACAGAGATGAACACTGAAGCTTTCTTT. It translates to CASSALTEMNTEAFF. The rearrangement links TRBV19 to TRBJ1-1, with TRBD1 as a possible D gene (5 bases). With 5 bases removed from V and 0 bases from J, the gap between germline ends came to 13 bases. CDR1 is LNHDA, CDR2 SQIVND, per germline (reference sequence). The CDR3 consists of 15 residues.

V usage is TRBV5-1 and J usage is TRBJ2-4; 7 bases match TRBD2. Germline CDR1 SGHRS, CDR2 YFSETQ. The CDR3 loop spans 15 amino acids. Unmatched junction bases numbered 6, after V lost 0 bases and J lost 6 bases. CDR3 DNA sequence: TGCGCCAGCAGCTTGGTTGGGGGGGAGAGAAACATTCAGTACTTC. It translates to CASSLVGGERNIQYF. Combining the CDR3 with reference TRBV5-1 and TRBJ2-4 gives the whole variable domain KAGVTQTPRYLIKTRGQQVTLSCSPISGHRSVSWYQQTPGQGLQFLFEYFSETQRNKGNFPGRFSGRQFSNSRSEMNVSTLELGDSALYLCASSLVGGERNIQYFGAGTRLSVL.

The V gene is TRBV7-8, the J gene TRBJ2-1; 7 bases fit TRBD1. This CDR3 contains 14 residues. V lost 5 bases and J lost 6; bases outside the gene matches: 7. Germline loops: CDR1 SGHVS, CDR2 FQNEAQ. This CDR3 is CASSRDRVVNEQFF. The CDR3 DNA reads as TGTGCCAGCAGCAGAGACAGGGTTGTCAATGAGCAGTTCTTC.

A single count supports this clone. This chain links TRBV6-5 with TRBJ1-6; no clear D gene. The V gene lost 5 bases and the J gene lost 9 bases, with 14 bases spanning the gap. Germline V gene data show CDR1 as MNHEY and CDR2 as SVGAGI. This CDR3 is built from 14 residues. DNA for the CDR3: TGTGCCAGCAGTCCGTCCTTGGAGGGTTCACCCCTCCACTTT. Translation: CASSPSLEGSPLHF.

The J gene is TRBJ2-3, the V gene TRBV29-1; 10 bases line up with TRBD2. The CDR3 consists of 16 residues. The J segment lost 3 bases and the V segment lost 1 base, leaving 7 bases of the junction unmatched. Per germline, CDR1 SQVTM and CDR2 ANQGSEA. As DNA, the CDR3 is TGCAGCGTTGAAGGGGGGGCTAGCGGGGGTACAGATACGCAGTATTTT. This gives the protein CSVEGGASGGTDTQYF.

The chain joins TRBV2 to TRBJ1-1; maybe TRBD1 (5 bases). CDR3 length equals 12 residues. Looked up from germline, CDR1 is SNHLY and CDR2 is FYNNEI. V was cut by 6 bases and J by 8 bases, with 13 bases left in between. CDR3 loop: CASRPREREAFF. The CDR3 DNA sequence: TGTGCCAGCAGACCCAGGGAACGCGAAGCTTTCTTT.

The rearrangement links TRBV18 to TRBJ1-2; D unclear. The CDR3 has 15 amino acids. Germline assignment: CDR1 KGHSH and CDR2 LQKENI. V gave up 5 bases and J gave up 8 bases, with 21 bases separating them. In DNA form, the CDR3 reads TGTGCCAGCTCAGCCGACCGTACTTGGACGGGAGGCTACACCTTC. It encodes CASSADRTWTGGYTF. Complete variable domain (other parts from reference TRBV18 and TRBJ1-2): NAGVMQNPRHLVRRRGQEARLRCSPMKGHSHVYWYRQLPEEGLKFMVYLQKENIIDESGMPKERFSAEFPKEGPSILRIQQVVRGDSAAYFCASSADRTWTGGYTFGSGTRLTVV.

The CDR3 sequence is CASSQAGTNYGYTF. Written as DNA, the CDR3 is TGCGCCAGCAGCCAAGCAGGGACTAACTATGGCTACACCTTC. The chain employs TRBV4-3 and TRBJ1-2, with a possible D match to TRBD1 (5 bases). Germline CDR1 is LGHNA and CDR2 is YSLEER. V lost 1 base to trimming and J lost 0 bases, with 6 bases between them. The CDR3 loop spans 14 amino acids.

The rearrangement uses TRBV10-3 and TRBJ1-2, with a weak D call TRBD1 (5 bases). The CDR3 length is 12 residues. Between the trimmed V and J ends, which lost 7 bases and 4 bases, there was a span of 10 bases. Looked up from germline, CDR1 is ENHRY and CDR2 is SYGVKD. The CDR3 DNA is TGTGCCATCAAGCCGGGGGGCTATGGCTACACCTTC. This codes for CAIKPGGYGYTF.